This entry describes one T cell receptor (beta chain). Its matching antigen is unknown. Using the 5' RACE reads, TCRdb records one entry per CDR3 protein without DNA. Here the sample table reports 250,000 to 300,000 distinct CDR3 sequences. The data were taken from a study of T cells expressing NK-cell markers. The study, taken as a whole, reports: The leading position in the CD3+CD56-NKG2C+ fraction of several donors also went to these clonotypes.

The germline V gene encodes CDR1 KGHSH and CDR2 LQKENI. The CDR3 runs to 14 residues. V is TRBV18 and J is TRBJ2-3; checking the TCRdb D call of TRBD1 is not possible without DNA. Sequencing was carried out using blood T cells: a sorted CD56 or NKG2C T cell subset, CD4+ or CD8+ T cells, or bulk PBMC T cells (not recorded which). The sequence was collected from a woman aged 18-70 years in good health. Here the CDR3 reads CASSPGQGPDTQYF. The variable domain in full, completed from reference TRBV18 and TRBJ2-3, reads NAGVMQNPRHLVRRRGQEARLRCSPMKGHSHVYWYRQLPEEGLKFMVYLQKENIIDESGMPKERFSAEFPKEGPSILRIQQVVRGDSAAYFCASSPGQGPDTQYFGPGTRLTVL.